Reported below is one T cell receptor (beta chain). Per the original data handling: Reference gene primer amplification yielded estimated nucleated cell counts. Produced via immunoSEQ multiplex PCR; TCRdb's table is partial and in-frame only. V and J calls and clone size are those listed in that table; D and trimming were worked out from the DNA. Among 160,000 or so clones listed, about 86% were seen once. CDR1 GTSNPN and CDR2 SVGIG come from the germline V gene (reference sequence). V lost 5 bases and J lost 6; bases outside the gene matches: 8. CDR3 length equals 13 residues. The data belong to a study of blood T cell repertoires in COVID-19.

The source of this sequence is a woman of 80 years or more with acute or convalescent COVID-19. The sequenced sample consisted of peripheral blood. The V and J genes are TRBV30 and TRBJ1-2, with 8 bases that match TRBD1. CDR3 sequence: CAWGRMTGDGYTF. The DNA for the CDR3 is TGTGCCTGGGGGAGGATGACAGGGGATGGCTACACCTTC. The full variable domain, its missing parts supplied by reference TRBV30 and TRBJ1-2, is SQTIHQWPATLVQPVGSPLSLECTVEGTSNPNLYWYRQAAGRGLQLLFYSVGIGQISSEVPQNLSASRPQDRQFILSSKKLLLSDSGFYLCAWGRMTGDGYTFGSGTRLTVV.